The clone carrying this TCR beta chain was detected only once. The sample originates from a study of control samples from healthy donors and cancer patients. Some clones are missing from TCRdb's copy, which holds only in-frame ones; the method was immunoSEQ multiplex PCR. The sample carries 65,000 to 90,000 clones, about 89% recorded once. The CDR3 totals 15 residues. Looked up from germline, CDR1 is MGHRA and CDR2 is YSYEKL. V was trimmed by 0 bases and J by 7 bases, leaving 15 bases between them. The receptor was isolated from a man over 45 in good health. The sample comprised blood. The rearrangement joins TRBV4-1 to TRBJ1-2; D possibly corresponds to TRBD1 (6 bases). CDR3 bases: TGCGCCAGCAGCCAAGAATCAGGGGCCTTCAGTGGCTACACCTTC. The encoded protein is CASSQESGAFSGYTF.